These T cell receptor beta chains were read from a single sample in a study of identifying expanded T cells in peripheral blood. The assay was immunoSEQ multiplex PCR, and TCRdb's table has in-frame clones only and misses some. The sample has roughly 130,000 clones; approximately 86% are singletons. The sequenced sample was blood. These receptors came from a person aged 18-69 years in good health. The CDR3 runs from the conserved cysteine through the conserved F or W. D genes are given only for firm matches. A row's size may be missing; if present it is once, few, many or a size class.

v_call,j_call,clone_size,d_call,cdr3_aa,cdr3_nt
TRBV29-1,TRBJ1-2,.,TRBD1,CSVEVVSGTGEGYTF,TGCAGCGTTGAAGTCGTATCCGGGACAGGGGAAGGCTACACCTTC
TRBV21-1,TRBJ2-3,.,.,CAPDNLHRTDTQYF,TGTGCCCCAGATAACCTTCACCGCACAGATACGCAGTATTTT
TRBV28,TRBJ2-7,.,.,CASSLQYEQYF,TGTGCCAGCAGTCTACAGTACGAGCAGTACTTC
TRBV27,TRBJ2-7,.,.,CASSTQGYEQYF,TGTGCCAGCAGCACTCAGGGTTACGAGCAGTACTTC
TRBV6-5,TRBJ1-4,.,TRBD1,CASSYGQGANEKLFF,TGTGCCAGCAGTTACGGACAGGGGGCTAATGAAAAACTGTTTTTT
TRBV19,TRBJ1-2,.,.,CASSMLVSSPGGYTF,TGTGCCAGTAGTATGCTAGTCAGCAGCCCCGGAGGCTACACCTTC
TRBV7-2,TRBJ1-5,.,TRBD1,CASSPRGPDQPQHF,TGTGCCAGCAGCCCAAGGGGGCCGGATCAGCCCCAGCATTTT
TRBV7-9,TRBJ2-7,.,TRBD1,CASSRTGTGLSYEQYF,TGTGCCAGCAGCCGAACCGGGACAGGCCTCTCCTACGAGCAGTACTTC
TRBV21-1,TRBJ1-2,.,.,CASPKRSLGGGYTF,TGTGCCAGCCCTAAACGAAGTCTTGGCGGTGGCTACACCTTC
TRBV4-2,TRBJ2-3,few,.,CASSQEWGVVSDTQYF,TGTGCCAGCAGCCAAGAGTGGGGGGTCGTCTCTGATACGCAGTATTTT
TRBV6-7,TRBJ1-3,.,TRBD1,CASSSGQASGNTIYF,TGTGCCAGCAGTTCCGGACAGGCCTCTGGAAACACCATATATTTT
TRBV7-9,TRBJ1-1,.,.,CASSYWTVKATEAFF,TGTGCCAGCAGCTACTGGACAGTTAAGGCCACTGAAGCTTTCTTT
TRBV19,TRBJ1-1,.,.,CASSIQGLSTEAFF,TGTGCCAGTAGTATTCAGGGGCTTAGCACTGAAGCTTTCTTT
TRBV30,TRBJ1-3,.,.,CASYIDSGNTIYF,TGTGCCTCATACATTGACTCTGGAAACACCATATATTTT
TRBV28,TRBJ2-7,once,TRBD1,CASSTGTGLYEQYF,TGTGCCAGCAGTACCGGGACAGGGCTTTACGAGCAGTACTTC
TRBV7-2,TRBJ1-2,.,.,CASSLPNYGYTF,TGTGCCAGCAGCTTACCTAACTATGGCTACACCTTC
TRBV29-1,TRBJ2-7,.,.,CSVESTIYEQYF,TGCAGCGTTGAATCGACAATCTACGAGCAGTACTTC
TRBV6-5,TRBJ2-5,.,.,CASRIRETQYF,TGTGCCAGCAGGATCCGGGAGACCCAGTACTTC
TRBV2,TRBJ1-2,.,TRBD1,CASNSQGARSGYTF,TGTGCCAGCAATAGCCAGGGGGCGAGAAGTGGCTACACCTTC
TRBV2,TRBJ1-5,once,.,CASILGDEPQHF,TGTGCCAGCATCCTAGGGGACGAGCCCCAGCATTTT
TRBV25-1,TRBJ2-5,.,.,CASSEFSGQETQYF,TGTGCCAGCAGTGAATTTTCAGGGCAAGAGACCCAGTACTTC
TRBV2,TRBJ1-5,.,.,CASSDGQYSNQPQHF,TGTGCCAGCAGTGACGGCCAGTATAGCAATCAGCCCCAGCATTTT
TRBV7-2,TRBJ2-7,.,.,CASSLLGLSSYEQYF,TGTGCCAGCAGCTTATTAGGTCTAAGCTCCTACGAGCAGTACTTC
TRBV11-3,TRBJ1-1,few,TRBD1,CASSLETGGDVTEAFF,TGTGCCAGCAGCTTAGAGACAGGGGGAGACGTCACTGAAGCTTTCTTT
TRBV7-9,TRBJ2-7,.,.,CASSQTWTTYEQYF,TGTGCCAGCAGCCAGACATGGACTACCTACGAGCAGTACTTC
TRBV7-2,TRBJ2-7,.,.,CASSTGTASYEQYF,TGTGCCAGCAGCACCGGGACGGCCTCATACGAGCAGTACTTC
TRBV2,TRBJ2-2,.,TRBD2,CASSSGSSGELFF,TGTGCCAGCAGTAGCGGGAGCTCCGGGGAGCTGTTTTTT
TRBV11-1,TRBJ1-2,.,TRBD1,CASRKTGLEDGYTF,TGTGCCAGCAGAAAGACAGGGTTGGAGGATGGCTACACCTTC
TRBV5-1,TRBJ2-1,.,TRBD2,CASRILAGEYNEQFF,TGCGCCAGCAGGATCCTAGCGGGGGAGTACAATGAGCAGTTCTTC
TRBV30,TRBJ1-2,.,.,CAWSVREGLHISF,TGTGCCTGGAGTGTACGGGAAGGCCTTCATATCTCCTTC
TRBV6-4,TRBJ2-1,.,.,CASSDCQGRIVEQFF,TGTGCCAGCAGTGACTGCCAGGGGAGGATTGTTGAGCAGTTCTTC
TRBV10-1,TRBJ2-1,.,.,CASSGVLNNEQFF,TGCGCCAGCAGTGGGGTCCTGAATAATGAGCAGTTCTTC
TRBV14,TRBJ1-4,once,.,CASSRTSVALGATNEKLFF,TGTGCCAGCAGCCGCACAAGCGTGGCCTTAGGAGCAACTAATGAAAAACTGTTTTTT
TRBV7-2,TRBJ2-5,.,.,CASSFLRGQETQYF,TGTGCCAGCAGCTTTCTTCGGGGGCAAGAGACCCAGTACTTC
TRBV19,TRBJ2-1,few,.,CASSILTELFF,TGTGCCAGTAGTATTTTGACGGAGTTGTTCTTC
TRBV2,TRBJ1-5,.,TRBD1,CASSLQGVGQPQHF,TGTGCCAGCAGCCTACAGGGGGTGGGTCAGCCCCAGCATTTT
TRBV13,TRBJ2-7,many,TRBD1,CASRKTGDYEQYF,TGTGCCAGCAGGAAAACAGGGGACTACGAGCAGTACTTC
TRBV13,TRBJ1-1,.,TRBD1,CASSRGQANTEAFF,TGTGCCAGCAGCCGGGGACAGGCGAACACTGAAGCTTTCTTT
TRBV4-1,TRBJ1-6,.,.,CASSQEGDRRQAIF,TGCGCCAGCAGCCAAGAAGGCGATCGCAGACAGGCTATCTTT
TRBV2,TRBJ1-6,few,.,CASGGLESPLHF,TGTGCCAGCGGGGGGCTGGAATCACCCCTCCACTTT
TRBV7-2,TRBJ2-1,.,TRBD2,CASSLGLATDEQFF,TGTGCCAGCAGCTTAGGACTAGCAACGGATGAGCAGTTCTTC
TRBV9,TRBJ2-5,.,TRBD2,CASSGTSGETQYF,TGTGCCAGCAGCGGGACTAGCGGTGAGACCCAGTACTTC
TRBV5-1,TRBJ2-3,.,TRBD1,CASRLAGTGGLDTQYF,TGCGCCAGCAGGTTAGCCGGGACAGGGGGCTTGGATACGCAGTATTTT
TRBV27,TRBJ2-7,.,TRBD1,CASSPGTGEHEQYF,TGTGCCAGCAGCCCGGGAACAGGGGAACACGAGCAGTACTTC
TRBV10-3,TRBJ2-3,.,.,CAISESPSTDTQYF,TGTGCCATCAGTGAGTCACCTAGCACAGATACGCAGTATTTT
TRBV9,TRBJ2-7,few,.,CASSPRLGADYEQYF,TGTGCCAGCAGCCCCAGGTTGGGAGCGGACTACGAGCAGTACTTC
TRBV10-3,TRBJ2-3,.,.,CAISEYEGSSTDTQYF,TGTGCCATCAGTGAGTATGAGGGTTCTAGCACAGATACGCAGTATTTT
TRBV6-5,TRBJ1-5,once,.,CASRDRSNQPQHF,TGTGCCAGCAGAGACAGGTCCAATCAGCCCCAGCATTTT
TRBV2,TRBJ2-6,.,.,CASSEWDGSGANVLTF,TGTGCCAGCAGTGAATGGGACGGCTCTGGGGCCAACGTCCTGACTTTC
TRBV2,TRBJ1-6,.,.,CASSDGRYSPLHF,TGTGCCAGCAGTGATGGACGGTACTCACCCCTCCACTTT
TRBV5-4,TRBJ1-2,.,TRBD1,CASKRTGTGGNYGYTF,TGTGCCAGCAAACGCACCGGGACAGGAGGTAACTATGGCTACACCTTC
TRBV10-2,TRBJ1-5,.,.,CASNGRRNQPQHF,TGCGCCAGCAACGGCAGGCGCAATCAGCCCCAGCATTTT
TRBV27,TRBJ1-2,once,.,CASSPGYGYTF,TGTGCCAGCAGTCCCGGGTACGGCTACACCTTC
TRBV7-8,TRBJ1-1,.,TRBD1,CASSLGSPGQGRTEAFF,TGTGCCAGCAGCTTAGGGTCCCCGGGACAGGGAAGGACTGAAGCTTTCTTT
TRBV5-1,TRBJ1-6,few,TRBD1,CASSSDRRAGNSPLHF,TGCGCCAGCAGCTCGGACAGGCGGGCGGGTAATTCACCCCTCCACTTT